This T cell receptor (beta chain) was obtained from a study of shared clonotypes between healthy human individuals. The study, taken as a whole, reports: What naive subsets generally showed was a larger estimated richness than memory subsets showed. Clonotypes that were shared across a few donors made up around 5% of naive CD4 clonotypes.

The J segment lost 3 bases and the V segment lost 5 bases, leaving 5 bases of the junction unmatched. The CDR3 is 14 residues long. The germline CDR1 and CDR2 sequences are MNHNY and SVGAGI (reference sequence). Only in-frame clones appear in the TCRdb table, and some are missing; sequencing was by immunoSEQ multiplex PCR. The sample yields about 820,000 clones, 80% to 95% seen once. Terminally differentiated effector memory CD45RA+ cells were excluded by CCR7 positive selection of CD45RO-negative cells. Donors, healthy HIV-negative adults, lacked recent acute infections or vaccinations. The count of this clone is one. Its antigen is unidentified.

This TCR came from a man aged 25 to 45 in good health. The genes are TRBV6-6 and TRBJ2-7; 9 bases align to TRBD1. The specimen was naive CD8+ T cells sorted from blood. The CDR3 bases are TGTGCCAGCAGTCTCGACAGGGGGATCTACGAGCAGTACTTC. It translates to CASSLDRGIYEQYF.